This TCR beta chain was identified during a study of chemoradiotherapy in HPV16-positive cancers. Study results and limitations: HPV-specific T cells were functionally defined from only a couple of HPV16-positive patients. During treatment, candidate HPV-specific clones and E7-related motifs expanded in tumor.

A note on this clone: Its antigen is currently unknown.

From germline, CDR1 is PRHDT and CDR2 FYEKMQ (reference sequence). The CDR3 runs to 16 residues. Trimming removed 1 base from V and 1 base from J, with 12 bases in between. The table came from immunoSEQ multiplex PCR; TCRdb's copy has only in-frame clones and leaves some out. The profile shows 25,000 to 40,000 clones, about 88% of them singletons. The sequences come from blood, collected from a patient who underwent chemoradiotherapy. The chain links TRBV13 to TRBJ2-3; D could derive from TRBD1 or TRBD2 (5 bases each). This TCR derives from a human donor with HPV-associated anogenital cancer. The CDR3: CASSLAGTGGTDTQYF. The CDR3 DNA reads TGTGCCAGCAGCTTAGCGGGGACGGGCGGCACAGATACGCAGTATTTT.